This T cell receptor (beta chain) was captured by sequencing in a study of T cell repertoires in aging, cancer and after chemotherapy. About the study: Donors were grouped into six age bands spanning 30 or younger through 70 or older. The full dataset contained roughly 9 million TCR reads.

Multiplex touch-down PCR with TRB-A/B primers amplified rearranged V-D-J TRB sequences. TCRdb re-called the multiplex PCR reads with MiXCR, one entry per CDR3 protein. Of about 2,300 distinct CDR3 sequences listed, over 60% are singletons. The template was genomic DNA from peripheral blood, not RNA. V gave up 7 bases and J gave up 8 bases; unmatched junction bases: 6. CDR1 KGHDR and CDR2 SFDVKD come from the germline V gene. There are 13 residues in the CDR3. For this clonotype: The antigen is unknown.

The study's findings and limits: In cancer patients, declining TCR diversity with age involved lost richness and lost evenness. Age-matched healthy donors had significantly more diverse, less clonal blood TCR repertoires than untreated cancer patients.

Sequencing was done on a sample of blood. The clonotype was recovered from a human donor with a solid tumor. The genes are TRBV24-1 and TRBJ1-2; 10 nucleotides match TRBD1. CDR3: CATRDDRGLGYTF. CDR3 bases: TGTGCCACCAGAGACGACAGGGGGCTAGGCTACACCTTC.